This TCR beta chain was obtained from a study of OX40 agonist ivuxolimab in advanced cancers. Clones were sequenced by immunoSEQ multiplex PCR, and TCRdb holds only the in-frame ones, with some missing. Of 25,000 to 30,000 clones in the sample, approximately 86% were seen once. Germline V gives CDR1 SGHDN, CDR2 FVKESK. The CDR3 extends over 17 amino acids. Trimming cost V 5 bases and J 1 base, with 20 bases left between them. J is TRBJ1-1 and V is TRBV14; tentatively, D is TRBD1 (6 bases). This receptor was obtained from an adult with an advanced solid tumor such as melanoma, head and neck, liver or kidney cancer. Specimen: CD4+ or CD8+ T cells sorted from blood, collected in a trial of the OX40 agonist ivuxolimab. CDR3 amino acids: CASSKGGTAFRNTEAFF. In DNA form, the CDR3 reads TGTGCCAGCAGCAAGGGGGGAACAGCCTTCAGGAACACTGAAGCTTTCTTT.